This T cell receptor beta chain appears in the sequencing data of a study of shared clonotypes between healthy human individuals. Across the study: Three CD4 naive, three CD4 memory, two CD8 naive and one CD8 memory plate were used per donor. Study findings and constraints: The naive CD4 repertoires of several donors were compared, and around 5.1% of clonotypes were shared. Only blood was sampled; tissue repertoires likely differ.

Sequenced by immunoSEQ multiplex PCR; TCRdb stores in-frame clones only, minus some. The sample holds a few million clones; roughly 90% are singletons and the top ten take 0.3% to 0.4%. The germline V gene has CDR1 SGHDT and CDR2 YYEEEE. The CDR3 extends over 14 amino acids. The J segment lost 4 bases and the V segment lost 2 bases, leaving 3 bases of the junction unmatched. About this clone: The antigen remains unidentified.

The clonotype comes from a man aged 18-30 years in good health. Some clones in this sample may be carry-over from other donors' samples. The sample was naive CD4+ T cells from PBMCs. Regarding subset: CD45RA+ positively selected. The chain links TRBV5-6 to TRBJ2-1, with 7 nucleotides matching TRBD1. The DNA of the CDR3 is TGTGCCAGCAGCTTACCGGACAGGTACAATGAGCAGTTCTTC. Protein: CASSLPDRYNEQFF. Filled out from reference TRBV5-6 and TRBJ2-1, the complete variable domain reads DAGVTQSPTHLIKTRGQQVTLRCSPKSGHDTVSWYQQALGQGPQFIFQYYEEEERQRGNFPDRFSGHQFPNYSSELNVNALLLGDSALYLCASSLPDRYNEQFFGPGTRLTVL.